A selection of T cell receptor beta chains follows, all from one sample in a study of shared clonotypes between healthy human individuals. Sequencing was performed with immunoSEQ multiplex PCR; in TCRdb, only in-frame clones are kept and a portion is missing. The data contain 2,100,000 or so clones, 95% of them seen just once; the ten biggest clones take up about 0.13%. The sequenced material came from naive CD4+ T cells sorted from blood. Source of these receptors: a man younger than 35 in good health. Both conserved end residues are part of each CDR3. The order of the fields is V gene, clone size, D gene, J gene, CDR3 protein, CDR3 DNA. A D gene is named only where the DNA matches it firmly. Not every row has a clone size; where given, it reads once, few, many or a size class.

TRBV10-3	.	TRBD1	TRBJ2-3	CAISESRQGRFTDTQYF	TGTGCCATCAGTGAATCTCGACAGGGGAGGTTCACAGATACGCAGTATTTT
TRBV19	.	.	TRBJ1-5	CASSDIGNQPQHF	TGTGCCAGTAGCGACATCGGCAATCAGCCCCAGCATTTT
TRBV6-6	.	.	TRBJ1-5	CASSGPNQPQHF	TGTGCCAGCAGTGGTCCCAATCAGCCCCAGCATTTT
TRBV6-1	.	.	TRBJ2-7	CASEPPTYEQYF	TGTGCCAGTGAGCCCCCAACCTACGAGCAGTACTTC
TRBV10-1	.	TRBD2	TRBJ2-5	CASSGGLAGEETQYF	TGCGCCAGCAGTGGTGGACTAGCGGGAGAAGAGACCCAGTACTTC
TRBV9	.	.	TRBJ1-3	CASSVGDTIYF	TGTGCCAGCAGCGTGGGGGACACCATATATTTT
TRBV7-2	.	TRBD2	TRBJ2-7	CASSRPGLAGVKSYEQYF	TGTGCCAGCAGCCGACCGGGACTAGCGGGAGTGAAGTCCTACGAGCAGTACTTC
TRBV7-3	.	TRBD1	TRBJ1-3	CASSHSQGGAGQDEGNTIYF	TGTGCCAGCAGCCACTCTCAAGGGGGGGCTGGACAGGACGAGGGAAACACCATATATTTT
TRBV6-5	.	.	TRBJ2-2	CASSLGQGLPGELFF	TGTGCCAGCAGCCTGGGGCAGGGGTTACCCGGGGAGCTGTTTTTT
TRBV29-1	.	TRBD2	TRBJ2-7	CSASTSGTDEQYF	TGCAGCGCATCGACTAGCGGGACGGACGAGCAGTACTTC
TRBV28	.	.	TRBJ1-1	CASSLNREAFF	TGTGCCAGCAGTCTAAACAGGGAAGCTTTCTTT
TRBV18	once	.	TRBJ2-1	CASYPTGIYNEQFF	TGTGCCAGCTACCCCACCGGGATCTACAATGAGCAGTTCTTC
TRBV20-1	once	.	TRBJ2-1	CSAGRVPEQFF	TGCAGTGCGGGGCGGGTCCCCGAGCAGTTCTTC
TRBV7-2	.	.	TRBJ2-7	CASRSEPYEQYF	TGTGCCAGCAGGTCCGAACCCTACGAGCAGTACTTC
TRBV28	.	.	TRBJ2-3	CASSLWGSRQFTDTQYF	TGTGCCAGCAGTTTATGGGGTAGTCGACAATTCACAGATACGCAGTATTTT
TRBV28	.	TRBD1	TRBJ1-5	CASSPTGIGRRNQPQHF	TGTGCCAGCAGCCCGACAGGGATTGGGAGGAGAAATCAGCCCCAGCATTTT
TRBV11-2	.	.	TRBJ1-1	CASSLMGQNTEAFF	TGTGCCAGCAGCTTAATGGGACAGAACACTGAAGCTTTCTTT
TRBV28	.	.	TRBJ1-6	CASSGGGGSYNSPLHF	TGTGCCAGCAGTGGGGGCGGGGGCTCCTATAATTCACCCCTCCACTTT
TRBV7-2	.	.	TRBJ2-7	CASSLRDGVVYEQYF	TGTGCCAGCAGCTTAAGAGACGGGGTAGTCTACGAGCAGTACTTC
TRBV4-1	.	TRBD2	TRBJ2-7	CASSQELAGGGQYF	TGCGCCAGCAGCCAAGAACTAGCGGGAGGGGGGCAGTACTTC
TRBV5-1	.	TRBD1	TRBJ1-3	CASSLQGADTIYF	TGCGCCAGCAGTTTGCAGGGGGCTGACACCATATATTTT
TRBV10-3	.	.	TRBJ2-7	CAISVPDSYEQYF	TGTGCCATCAGTGTGCCCGACTCCTACGAGCAGTACTTC
TRBV5-8	.	.	TRBJ2-5	CASSLGLLQETQYF	TGTGCCAGCAGCTTGGGACTCCTTCAAGAGACCCAGTACTTC
TRBV6-1	.	.	TRBJ2-7	CASSVGTPEQYF	TGTGCCAGCAGTGTTGGTACCCCCGAGCAGTACTTC
TRBV6-5	.	TRBD1	TRBJ1-1	CASSRRQGAYVFF	TGTGCCAGCAGCCGCAGACAGGGTGCTTACGTTTTCTTT
TRBV4-1	.	.	TRBJ2-2	CASRRLTGTTGELFF	TGCGCCAGCAGACGCCTTACAGGAACCACCGGGGAGCTGTTTTTT
TRBV28	.	.	TRBJ1-1	CASLSRTEAFF	TGTGCCTCTCTGAGTCGCACTGAAGCTTTCTTT
TRBV2	.	.	TRBJ2-5	CASSERGGGETQYF	TGTGCCAGCAGTGAGCGTGGGGGTGGAGAGACCCAGTACTTC
TRBV4-1	once	.	TRBJ2-3	CASSQPGDTQYF	TGCGCCAGCAGCCAGCCAGGGGATACGCAGTATTTT
TRBV10-2	.	TRBD1	TRBJ1-2	CASSESSGGPNYGYTF	TGCGCCAGCAGTGAGTCCTCAGGGGGACCCAACTATGGCTACACCTTC
TRBV7-2	.	.	TRBJ2-5	CASSLGQGRVVQYF	TGTGCCAGCAGCTTGGGGCAGGGTCGCGTTGTCCAGTACTTC
TRBV7-2	.	.	TRBJ2-1	CASSLALYSSSYNEQFF	TGTGCCAGCAGCTTAGCTCTGTACTCCAGCTCCTACAATGAGCAGTTCTTC
TRBV10-3	.	.	TRBJ2-1	CAISESTINEQFF	TGTGCCATCAGTGAGTCGACTATCAATGAGCAGTTCTTC
TRBV7-9	.	.	TRBJ1-2	CASSREGGYGYTF	TGTGCCAGCAGCCGCGAGGGAGGCTATGGCTACACCTTC
TRBV7-8	.	.	TRBJ2-7	CASSGSGTGSNEQYF	TGTGCCAGCAGCGGTAGCGGGACAGGGAGCAACGAGCAGTACTTC
TRBV5-8	.	TRBD2	TRBJ2-5	CASSLGLKGGETQYF	TGTGCCAGCAGCTTGGGATTGAAGGGAGGGGAGACCCAGTACTTC
TRBV5-1	once	TRBD2	TRBJ2-7	CASSSSGGASYEQYF	TGCGCCAGCAGCTCTAGCGGGGGGGCCTCGTACGAGCAGTACTTC
TRBV7-9	.	TRBD1	TRBJ2-5	CASSRGTGGPETQYF	TGTGCCAGCAGCCGAGGGACAGGGGGGCCAGAGACCCAGTACTTC
TRBV28	.	TRBD2	TRBJ2-7	CASSLSASGGGKKQYF	TGTGCCAGCAGTTTATCGGCTAGCGGGGGAGGTAAGAAGCAGTACTTC
TRBV6-6	.	.	TRBJ2-1	CASSTDRTTYNEQFF	TGTGCCAGCAGTACCGACAGGACTACCTACAATGAGCAGTTCTTC
TRBV9	.	TRBD2	TRBJ2-5	CASSAGLAVGLQETQYF	TGTGCCAGCAGCGCGGGACTAGCAGTAGGTCTACAAGAGACCCAGTACTTC
TRBV5-1	.	TRBD1	TRBJ1-2	CASSSGTGGNKNYGYTF	TGCGCCAGCAGCAGCGGGACAGGGGGCAACAAGAACTATGGCTACACCTTC
TRBV18	once	.	TRBJ1-2	CASSQNQGDTANGYTF	TGTGCCAGCTCCCAGAATCAGGGAGATACAGCAAATGGCTACACCTTC
TRBV19	few	.	TRBJ1-6	CASNSATGTESPLHF	TGTGCCAGTAACTCAGCGACAGGTACAGAATCACCCCTCCACTTT
TRBV5-6	.	TRBD2	TRBJ2-7	CASSLPSGSSYEQYF	TGTGCCAGCAGCTTGCCCAGCGGGAGCTCCTACGAGCAGTACTTC
TRBV19	.	TRBD1	TRBJ2-7	CASGTPDRRNF	TGTGCCAGTGGAACCCCGGACAGGCGAAACTTC
TRBV18	.	TRBD1	TRBJ1-5	CASSPRVSGTALDGNQPQHF	TGTGCCAGCTCACCACGGGTTTCCGGGACAGCTCTTGACGGCAATCAGCCCCAGCATTTT
TRBV5-8	.	TRBD1	TRBJ2-5	CASLQGLRETQYF	TGTGCCAGTTTACAGGGGTTGAGAGAGACCCAGTACTTC
TRBV6-1	.	.	TRBJ1-2	CASSGGRNDGYTF	TGTGCCAGCAGCGGCGGGAGAAACGATGGCTACACCTTC
TRBV6-1	.	TRBD1	TRBJ1-4	CASSAGTAHEKLFF	TGTGCCAGCAGTGCCGGGACAGCGCATGAAAAACTGTTTTTT
TRBV19	.	TRBD1	TRBJ1-6	CASSMVGQPGTLHF	TGTGCCAGTAGTATGGTGGGACAGCCAGGAACCCTCCACTTT
TRBV6-5	.	TRBD2	TRBJ2-3	CASQTSGTDTQYF	TGTGCCAGCCAAACTAGCGGGACAGATACGCAGTATTTT